Included here is one TCR beta chain sequence, with context. Libraries were prepared by immunoSEQ multiplex PCR; TCRdb keeps only in-frame clonotypes and omits some of them. The table lists about 50,000 clones, roughly 92% of them singletons. This specimen comes from a study of T cell changes during pregnancy in multiple sclerosis. CDR3 length equals 18 residues. Germline loops: CDR1 SQVTM, CDR2 ANQGSEA. Germline trimming cut 4 bases from V and 0 bases from J; bases unmatched to any gene: 15. The sequences come from CD4+ T cells from peripheral blood mononuclear cells, collected after pregnancy. V gene TRBV29-1 combines with J gene TRBJ1-5; 7 bases are a match to TRBD1. The receptor was isolated from a female donor with multiple sclerosis, enrolled in a pregnancy study. The chain's CDR3 is CSVVPDRALADSNQPQHF. DNA for the CDR3: TGCAGCGTTGTCCCTGACAGGGCCCTGGCGGATAGCAATCAGCCCCAGCATTTT.